This entry lists 26 T cell receptor beta chains sequenced from one sample in a study of cytomegalovirus exposure and HLA in healthy donors. PCR primers comprised 60 Vbeta and 13 Jbeta primers. Clones were sequenced by immunoSEQ multiplex PCR, and TCRdb holds only the in-frame ones, with some missing. The table records about 150,000 clones, around 77% of them present only once. The sample was PBMCs. Source of these receptors: a woman in her twenties or thirties in good health and CMV-seronegative.

This clone has a handful of counts. V and J are TRBV4-1 and TRBJ1-6; TRBD1 aligns across 8 bases. CDR1 and CDR2 from the germline V gene are MGHRA and YSYEKL. With 1 base clipped from V and 10 bases from J, the junction kept 9 bases outside the gene matches. This CDR3 has 16 amino acids. Here the CDR3 DNA reads TGCGCCAGCAGCCAAGTAAGAGGGACAGGCGGCTCACCCCTCCACTTT. Amino acids: CASSQVRGTGGSPLHF.

CDR3 loop: CAQPDREGYGYTF. CDR3 in DNA: TGTGCCCAACCGGACAGGGAGGGCTATGGCTACACCTTC. This chain uses TRBV30 with TRBJ1-2; 8 bases are shared with TRBD1. In germline, CDR1 is GTSNPN, CDR2 SVGIG (reference sequence). The CDR3 sequence is 13 residues long. The V segment lost 8 bases and the J segment 4 bases; nucleotides outside the gene matches: 9.

This chain uses TRBV28 with TRBJ1-5, with D uncertain. This CDR3 is built from 14 residues. The germline V and J ends were trimmed by 6 bases and 8 bases, with 17 bases remaining between them. Germline V gives CDR1 MDHEN, CDR2 SYDVKM. Here the CDR3 DNA reads TGTGCCAGCAGCCCAACGGGAGCGACGGAGCCCCAGCATTTT. It codes for CASSPTGATEPQHF.

V usage is TRBV6-5 and J usage is TRBJ1-1; 10 nucleotides match TRBD1. Germline CDR1 MNHEY, CDR2 SVGAGI. CDR3 length equals 13 residues. With V trimmed by 6 bases and J by 5 bases, 3 bases remained unmatched. The CDR3 protein is CASSGQGETEAFF. The DNA for the CDR3 is TGTGCCAGCAGCGGACAGGGGGAAACTGAAGCTTTCTTT.

The rearrangement links TRBV18 to TRBJ1-2; D is undetermined. The CDR3 totals 12 residues. Trimming took 3 bases from V and 1 from J, leaving 3 bases between them. Looked up from germline, CDR1 is KGHSH and CDR2 is LQKENI. The CDR3 sequence: CASSPLNYGYTF. CDR3 DNA sequence: TGTGCCAGCTCACCCCTTAACTATGGCTACACCTTC.

The J gene is TRBJ2-1, the V gene TRBV5-1; 8 nucleotides agree with TRBD1. With 2 bases clipped from V and 1 base from J, the junction kept 8 bases outside the gene matches. Germline CDR1 is SGHRS and CDR2 is YFSETQ. This CDR3 spans 17 amino acids. The CDR3: CASSFYGTGLSYNEQFF. The CDR3 DNA is TGCGCCAGCAGCTTTTATGGGACAGGCCTTTCCTACAATGAGCAGTTCTTC. Full variable domain (missing parts from reference TRBV5-1 and TRBJ2-1): KAGVTQTPRYLIKTRGQQVTLSCSPISGHRSVSWYQQTPGQGLQFLFEYFSETQRNKGNFPGRFSGRQFSNSRSEMNVSTLELGDSALYLCASSFYGTGLSYNEQFFGPGTRLTVL.

The chain joins TRBV4-1 to TRBJ1-1; 8 nucleotides align to TRBD1. Germline loops: CDR1 MGHRA, CDR2 YSYEKL. This CDR3 has 13 residues. V dropped 1 base and J dropped 10; count of bases not matched to a gene: 5. The DNA for the CDR3 is TGCGCCAGCAGCCAAGGACAGGGGCCCGGAGCTTTCTTT. Translating it yields CASSQGQGPGAFF.

This clone was picked up one time. The rearrangement uses TRBV11-2 and TRBJ2-7; the match to TRBD1 covers 9 bases. Losses at the gene ends were 3 bases for V and 3 bases for J; bases not matched to a gene: 3. The length of the CDR3 is 14 residues. Germline V CDR1 and CDR2: SGHAT, FQNNGV. CDR3 DNA: TGTGCCAGCAGCTTTGGGACAGGGCTCTACGAGCAGTACTTC. Residues: CASSFGTGLYEQYF. Variable domain in full (rest from reference TRBV11-2 and TRBJ2-7): EAGVAQSPRYKIIEKRQSVAFWCNPISGHATLYWYQQILGQGPKLLIQFQNNGVVDDSQLPKDRFSAERLKGVDSTLKIQPAKLEDSAVYLCASSFGTGLYEQYFGPGTRLTVT.

The chain couples TRBV2 to TRBJ2-3, with D perhaps matching TRBD2 (5 bases). This CDR3 is 12 amino acids long. CDR1 SNHLY and CDR2 FYNNEI come from the germline V gene. V was shortened by 5 bases and J by 5 bases, with 8 bases between the two germline ends. CDR3 DNA sequence: TGTGCCAGCAGTTATAGCGTAGATACGCAGTATTTT. This sequence encodes CASSYSVDTQYF.

The chain is built from TRBV5-1 and TRBJ2-5, with 9 bases identical to TRBD2. CDR3 length equals 16 residues. V shed 4 bases, J shed 3 bases, and the junction held 10 bases outside the gene matches. Germline V gene data show CDR1 as SGHRS and CDR2 as YFSETQ. The CDR3 loop is CASSPRGLAGEETQYF. CDR3 DNA sequence: TGCGCCAGCAGCCCCCGAGGGTTAGCGGGGGAAGAGACCCAGTACTTC.

The gene calls are TRBV7-2 and TRBJ2-7; tentatively, D is TRBD2 (6 bases). This CDR3 is 15 amino acids long. V was cut by 4 bases and J by 2 bases, with 15 bases left in between. Looked up from germline, CDR1 is SGHTA and CDR2 is FQGNSA. CDR3 amino acids: CASSSPLGGTYEQYF. The DNA for the CDR3 is TGTGCCAGCAGCTCCCCCTTGGGGGGAACCTACGAGCAGTACTTC.

This rearrangement joins TRBV7-6 to TRBJ1-1, with D perhaps matching TRBD1 (6 bases). V lost 2 bases and J lost 5, with 9 bases in between. Per the germline V gene, CDR1 is SGHVS and CDR2 is FNYEAQ. The CDR3 runs 13 residues. Here the CDR3 DNA reads TGTGCCAGCAGCTTACAGGGGTTAACTGAAGCTTTCTTT. Translating it yields CASSLQGLTEAFF.

This chain connects TRBV7-9 to TRBJ1-1; 7 bases are a match to TRBD1. Germline CDR1 reads SEHNR; CDR2 reads FQNEAQ (reference sequence). The J segment lost 5 bases and the V segment lost 8 bases, leaving 8 bases of the junction unmatched. The CDR3 covers 13 residues. The DNA of the CDR3 is TGTGCCAGCGGCCCAACACAGGGGACTGAAGCTTTCTTT. Translation: CASGPTQGTEAFF.

The chain employs TRBV6-5 and TRBJ1-3; the D is unclear. The V gene's germline CDR1 is MNHEY and CDR2 SVGAGI. This CDR3 has 14 residues. V lost 10 bases and J lost 0, with 13 bases in between. CDR3: CATYGDYSGNTIYF. The CDR3 coding sequence is TGTGCCACCTACGGGGATTACTCTGGAAACACCATATATTTT.

This chain connects TRBV7-9 to TRBJ2-3; 14 positions match TRBD2. CDR3 size: 19 residues. Losses at the gene ends were 4 bases for V and 5 bases for J; bases not matched to a gene: 14. Germline CDR1 is SEHNR and CDR2 is FQNEAQ (reference sequence). CDR3 sequence reads: CASSSFLTSGGAHRDTQYF. The CDR3 DNA reads as TGTGCCAGCAGCTCTTTCCTGACTAGCGGGGGGGCCCATCGAGATACGCAGTATTTT. The entire variable domain, with the rest obtained from reference TRBV7-9 and TRBJ2-3, is as follows: DTGVSQNPRHKITKRGQNVTFRCDPISEHNRLYWYRQTLGQGPEFLTYFQNEAQLEKSRLLSDRFSAERPKGSFSTLEIQRTEQGDSAMYLCASSSFLTSGGAHRDTQYFGPGTRLTVL.

The chain couples TRBV19 to TRBJ1-1; D not resolved. The V gene's germline CDR1 is LNHDA and CDR2 SQIVND (reference sequence). This CDR3 region has 13 residues. V lost 5 bases and J lost 10, with 17 bases in between. DNA of the CDR3: TGTGCCAGTAGTGAACAGAGAGCCGGAGGAGCTTTCTTT. This gives the protein CASSEQRAGGAFF.

This clone was seen just once. CDR3: CASTEKRAGSSYEQYF. The DNA for the CDR3 is TGTGCCAGCACCGAAAAAAGGGCGGGGAGCTCCTACGAGCAGTACTTC. The V call is TRBV7-8, the J call TRBJ2-7; a weak D match, TRBD2 (6 bases). V lost 7 bases and J 0 bases, leaving 19 bases between the germline ends. From germline, CDR1 is SGHVS and CDR2 FQNEAQ. The CDR3 is 16 residues long.

The chain joins TRBV6-5 to TRBJ1-2; TRBD1 is a possible D gene (6 bases). CDR1 MNHEY and CDR2 SVGAGI come from the germline V gene. V lost 10 bases and J lost 5, with 17 bases in between. There are 13 residues in the CDR3. The CDR3 DNA is TGTGCCAAAAGGGGGGGTAGCAATTATGGCTACACCTTC. Its protein is CAKRGGSNYGYTF.

The rearrangement joins TRBV28 to TRBJ1-1, with unresolved D. Germline V gene sequence: CDR1 MDHEN, CDR2 SYDVKM. V was clipped by 3 bases and J by 6 bases, with 14 bases between them. The CDR3 spans 14 residues. The chain's CDR3 is CASSLRRGSPEAFF. For the CDR3, the DNA is TGTGCCAGCAGTTTGCGACGAGGGAGCCCTGAAGCTTTCTTT.

Note on this clone: Other DNA sequences in the same sample also yield this CDR3. V gene TRBV28 combines with J gene TRBJ1-2, with no clear D. CDR1 MDHEN and CDR2 SYDVKM come from the germline V gene. Trimming shortened V by 2 bases and J by 0 bases, and 4 bases separated the two germline ends. The CDR3 contains 13 residues. CDR3 DNA sequence: TGTGCCAGCAGTTTAGGCACTAACTATGGCTACACCTTC. It yields the protein CASSLGTNYGYTF.

This clone was recorded once. The chain employs TRBV28 and TRBJ1-2; D remains ambiguous. The CDR3 is made up of 13 amino acids. Germline V gives CDR1 MDHEN, CDR2 SYDVKM. V was pared by 10 bases and J by 2 bases, with 14 bases between. DNA of the CDR3: TGTGCCATCCTCGCGAAGCGAAACTATGGCTACACCTTC. Its protein product is CAILAKRNYGYTF.

This sequence joins TRBV5-5 and TRBJ1-2; 8 bases are shared with TRBD1. Germline V CDR1 and CDR2: SGHKS, YYEKEE (reference sequence). The CDR3 length is 14 residues. Trimming cost V 3 bases and J 5 bases; bases outside gene matches: 6. The DNA for the CDR3 is TGTGCCAGCAGCTCCCGGACAGGGCTGTATGGCTACACCTTC. Translation gives CASSSRTGLYGYTF.

This clone appeared a few times. This chain connects TRBV10-3 to TRBJ1-6, with D perhaps TRBD1 (5 bases). The CDR3 extends over 14 amino acids. Germline V gives CDR1 ENHRY, CDR2 SYGVKD. Trimming pared 8 bases from V and 7 bases from J, leaving 15 bases between. As DNA, the CDR3 is TGTGCCATCCGGGCGGGGGTTAAGAATTCACCCCTCCACTTT. Encoded protein: CAIRAGVKNSPLHF.

The chain is built from TRBV6-1 and TRBJ1-1, with D possibly matching TRBD1 (5 bases). CDR3 size: 15 residues. Germline assignment: CDR1 MNHNS and CDR2 SASEGT. The V gene lost 7 bases and the J gene lost 0 bases, with 15 bases spanning the gap. CDR3 nucleotides: TGTGCCAGCACGTGGGTGGCAGGGATGAACACTGAAGCTTTCTTT. Translating gives CASTWVAGMNTEAFF.

This clone occurred once. CDR3 sequence reads: CASSPDNSGNTIYF. The CDR3 DNA reads as TGTGCCAGCAGCCCCGATAATAGCGGAAACACCATATATTTT. The chain has TRBV5-6 and TRBJ1-3; D gene uncertain. The V end lost 4 bases, the J end lost 4 bases, and 12 bases lay between the germline ends. Germline V gene data show CDR1 as SGHDT and CDR2 as YYEEEE. The CDR3 totals 14 residues.

The chain uses TRBV5-1 and TRBJ2-7, with 11 bases lining up with TRBD1. V dropped 2 bases and J dropped 5; count of bases not matched to a gene: 6. Germline lookup yields CDR1 SGHRS and CDR2 YFSETQ. This CDR3 contains 15 residues. The CDR3 bases are TGCGCCAGCAGCTTCCGGGACAGGGGGGACGACGAGCAGTACTTC. As protein: CASSFRDRGDDEQYF.